This T cell receptor beta chain is from a study of cytomegalovirus exposure and HLA in healthy donors. Germline V CDR1 and CDR2: ENHRY, SYGVKD. Trimming cost V 10 bases and J 6 bases; bases outside gene matches: 11. The CDR3 sequence is 13 residues long. Sequenced by immunoSEQ multiplex PCR; TCRdb stores in-frame clones only, minus some. The sample contains about 150,000 clones, around nine tenths of which appear only once. The receptor comes from a man between 18 and 35 years old in good health and CMV-seronegative. This chain uses TRBV10-3 with TRBJ2-7; TRBD1 matches 8 bases. Sequenced sample: PBMCs. In DNA, the CDR3 is TGTGCCACCCTGACGACAGGGGAGGCCGAGCAGTACTTC. This gives the protein CATLTTGEAEQYF.